What follows are 32 T cell receptor beta chains derived from one specimen sequenced in a study of graft-versus-host responses after intestinal transplantation. The protocol was immunoSEQ multiplex PCR, while the TCRdb copy is restricted to in-frame clones and leaves out a portion. In the table there are about 23,000 clones, approximately 91% of which are singletons. The sequenced sample was PBMCs, obtained approximately 38 days after intestinal transplant. The receptor source for this set is a human patient who received an intestinal transplant, so some T cells may come from the graft donor.

This clone was detected once. The gene calls are TRBV7-8 and TRBJ1-1, with a weak D call TRBD1 (5 bases). V lost 3 bases, J lost 7 bases, and 12 bases lay in between. From germline, CDR1 is SGHVS and CDR2 FQNEAQ. This CDR3 is 13 amino acids long. The CDR3 spells CASSFRGADEAFF. The DNA of the CDR3 is TGTGCCAGCAGCTTTCGGGGCGCGGATGAAGCTTTCTTT. Together with reference TRBV7-8 and TRBJ1-1, the CDR3 gives the full variable domain: GAGVSQSPRYKVAKRGQDVALRCDPISGHVSLFWYQQALGQGPEFLTYFQNEAQLDKSGLPSDRFFAERPEGSVSTLKIQRTQQEDSAVYLCASSFRGADEAFFGQGTRLTVV.

The DNA for the CDR3 is TGCGCCAGCAGCCGGGGCAGTGAAGCTTTCTTT. Protein sequence: CASSRGSEAFF. The chain carries TRBV4-1 and TRBJ1-1, with a weak D call TRBD1 (5 bases). Germline V CDR1 and CDR2: MGHRA, YSYEKL. Deletions cut 4 bases from V and 7 bases from J, with 7 bases between. This CDR3 has 11 amino acids.

CDR3 protein: CASSLRLGCLTDTQYF. In nucleotides, the CDR3 is TGTGCCAGCAGCTTGCGGTTAGGCTGCCTCACAGATACGCAGTATTTT. The chain carries TRBV7-3 and TRBJ2-3; D is unclear. V was pared by 3 bases and J by 2 bases, with 15 bases between. The germline gives CDR1 SGHTA, CDR2 FQGTGA. CDR3 size: 16 residues. The full variable domain, rest sourced from reference TRBV7-3 and TRBJ2-3, is GAGVSQTPSNKVTEKGKYVELRCDPISGHTALYWYRQSLGQGPEFLIYFQGTGAADDSGLPNDRFFAVRPEGSVSTLKIQRTERGDSAVYLCASSLRLGCLTDTQYFGPGTRLTVL.

V is TRBV4-2 and J is TRBJ2-1, with D maybe TRBD1 (6 bases). Per germline, CDR1 LGHNA and CDR2 YNFKEQ. The CDR3 length is 16 residues. V was shortened by 1 base and J by 7 bases, with 17 bases between the two germline ends. CDR3 sequence: CASSQASGTFGNEQFF. The CDR3 nucleotides read TGTGCCAGCAGCCAAGCCTCAGGGACATTTGGGAATGAGCAGTTCTTC.

Remarks on this clone: Other DNA sequences of this sample code for an identical CDR3. The chain employs TRBV7-6 and TRBJ1-6; weak D call: TRBD1 (6 bases). Trimming removed 2 bases from V and 7 bases from J, with 18 bases in between. CDR1 is SGHVS, CDR2 FNYEAQ, per germline. The CDR3 covers 17 residues. The CDR3 nucleotides are TGTGCCAGCAGCTTAAGAGGTGGGGGGCAGGACAATTCACCCCTCCACTTT. Translated, it gives CASSLRGGGQDNSPLHF.

The chain uses TRBV7-8 and TRBJ2-5; D is undetermined. V was pared by 5 bases and J by 3 bases, with 22 bases between. The CDR3 runs to 17 residues. CDR1 is SGHVS, CDR2 FQNEAQ, per germline. Here the CDR3 DNA reads TGTGCCAGCAGCAATATCAGCTGGGATAGGGTAAAAGAGACCCAGTACTTC. It is translated as CASSNISWDRVKETQYF.

The genes are TRBV11-3 and TRBJ2-7; 10 bases map to TRBD1. CDR3 length: 14 residues. From germline, CDR1 is SGHNT and CDR2 YENEEA. The ends lost 4 bases at V and 2 bases at J; junction bases unmatched: 2. CDR3 DNA sequence: TGTGCCAGCAGCTCGGGGACAGGGGCCTACGAGCAGTACTTC. Encoded protein: CASSSGTGAYEQYF.

The chain uses TRBV7-9 and TRBJ2-5, with D perhaps TRBD2 (6 bases). The CDR3 covers 14 residues. Trimming left V 4 bases short and J 3 bases short, with 12 bases between. Germline loops: CDR1 SEHNR, CDR2 FQNEAQ (reference sequence). The DNA for the CDR3 is TGTGCCAGCAGCTCGGGACTTGGGGAAGAGACCCAGTACTTC. It codes for CASSSGLGEETQYF.

This clone was counted once. The gene calls are TRBV4-1 and TRBJ1-4; possible D gene TRBD1, 5 bases. This CDR3 has 16 residues. The germline gives CDR1 MGHRA, CDR2 YSYEKL. The V and J ends lost 1 base and 6 bases respectively, with 15 bases between them. CDR3 coding DNA: TGCGCCAGCAGCCAAGGTACAGGAGGGTATGATGAAAAACTGTTTTTT. Protein: CASSQGTGGYDEKLFF.

J is TRBJ1-2 and V is TRBV28; D unresolved. V gave up 2 bases and J gave up 4 bases, with 5 bases separating them. This CDR3 contains 12 residues. Germline loops: CDR1 MDHEN, CDR2 SYDVKM. The CDR3 DNA reads TGTGCCAGCAGTTTAAGTGGCTATGGCTACACCTTC. This gives the protein CASSLSGYGYTF.

The chain links TRBV28 to TRBJ2-1, with a weak D call TRBD2 (5 bases). Trimming left V 4 bases short and J 13 bases short, with 14 bases between. CDR3 length equals 12 residues. CDR1 is MDHEN and CDR2 is SYDVKM in the germline V gene. The CDR3 nucleotides are TGTGCCAGCAGTTCCTCCGAGGGATCTCAGTTCTTC. As protein: CASSSSEGSQFF.

The chain has TRBV2 and TRBJ2-1, with D perhaps matching TRBD2 (5 bases). V lost 1 base and J lost 4, with 17 bases in between. This CDR3 spans 17 amino acids. Germline assignment: CDR1 SNHLY and CDR2 FYNNEI. The CDR3 spells CASSEVPASFEYNEQFF. The CDR3 DNA sequence: TGTGCCAGCAGTGAAGTTCCCGCTAGCTTCGAATACAATGAGCAGTTCTTC.

The chain has TRBV6-6 and TRBJ2-7; D unclear. The CDR3 is made up of 13 amino acids. CDR1 and CDR2 (germline): MNHNY, SVGAGI (reference sequence). V gave up 0 bases and J gave up 3 bases, with 6 bases separating them. The CDR3 DNA reads TGTGCCAGCAGTTACTCACGAGGCTACGAGCAGTACTTC. Its translation: CASSYSRGYEQYF.

The chain has TRBV6-6 and TRBJ1-2; D remains ambiguous. The length of the CDR3 is 15 residues. V was cut by 0 bases and J by 0 bases, with 8 bases left in between. Germline V gene sequence: CDR1 MNHNY, CDR2 SVGAGI (reference sequence). DNA for the CDR3: TGTGCCAGCAGTTACTCCCGCGGAGCTAACTATGGCTACACCTTC. Protein: CASSYSRGANYGYTF.

This sequence joins TRBV6-5 and TRBJ1-2; TRBD1 is a possible D gene (5 bases). This CDR3 comprises 14 residues. Looked up from germline, CDR1 is MNHEY and CDR2 is SVGAGI. Trimming left V 6 bases short and J 1 base short, with 12 bases between. The CDR3, as DNA: TGTGCCAGCAGAATGGGACTGATTAACTATGGCTACACCTTC. Protein: CASRMGLINYGYTF.

The V gene is TRBV6-5, the J gene TRBJ2-7; D ambiguous. Deletions cut 0 bases from V and 5 bases from J, with 14 bases between. This CDR3 has 15 amino acids. Germline loops: CDR1 MNHEY, CDR2 SVGAGI. The CDR3 sequence is CASSYSGVGYHEQYF. In DNA form, the CDR3 reads TGTGCCAGCAGTTACTCTGGTGTTGGGTACCACGAGCAGTACTTC.

The rearrangement joins TRBV2 to TRBJ1-1; no firm D call. V was trimmed by 7 bases and J by 7 bases, leaving 16 bases between them. Germline V gene data show CDR1 as SNHLY and CDR2 as FYNNEI. The CDR3 covers 13 residues. Here the CDR3 reads CASTLTGLFEAFF. The DNA for the CDR3 is TGTGCCAGCACCCTCACGGGATTGTTTGAAGCTTTCTTT.

J is TRBJ2-1 and V is TRBV27, with 10 bases aligning to TRBD2. This CDR3 is built from 14 residues. In germline, CDR1 is MNHEY, CDR2 SMNVEV (reference sequence). Losses at the gene ends were 0 bases for V and 10 bases for J; bases not matched to a gene: 3. CDR3 DNA sequence: TGTGCCAGCAGTTTATCCCTACTAGCGGGGGAGCAGTTCTTC. This translates into CASSLSLLAGEQFF.

This clone was picked up one time. The chain is built from TRBV6-1 and TRBJ2-7; 16 nucleotides agree with TRBD2. V gave up 9 bases and J gave up 5 bases; unmatched junction bases: 7. The CDR3 loop spans 15 amino acids. CDR1 is MNHNS and CDR2 is SASEGT in the germline V gene. CDR3 sequence (DNA): TGTGCCAGTAATCCGGGACTAGCGGGAGGGCACGAGCAGTACTTC. Protein product: CASNPGLAGGHEQYF.

In its sample, this clone was seen once. The chain joins TRBV7-9 to TRBJ1-4; 9 bases are shared with TRBD1. Germline lookup yields CDR1 SEHNR and CDR2 FQNEAQ (reference sequence). After removal of 5 bases from V and 9 bases from J, the junction contained 7 bases not matched to a gene. This CDR3 comprises 14 residues. CDR3 protein: CASSPGTGSKKLFF. The CDR3, as DNA: TGTGCCAGCAGCCCCGGGACAGGGAGTAAAAAACTGTTTTTT. Drawing the rest from reference TRBV7-9 and TRBJ1-4, the complete variable domain is DTGVSQNPRHKITKRGQNVTFRCDPISEHNRLYWYRQTLGQGPEFLTYFQNEAQLEKSRLLSDRFSAERPKGSFSTLEIQRTEQGDSAMYLCASSPGTGSKKLFFGSGTQLSVL.

The chain recombines TRBV6-1 with TRBJ2-5; possibly TRBD2 for D (5 bases). Germline V gene lookup returns CDR1 MNHNS and CDR2 SASEGT. V lost 2 bases and J lost 2, with 9 bases in between. CDR3 length equals 14 residues. The CDR3 loop is CASSERRPQETQYF. Here the CDR3 DNA reads TGTGCCAGCAGTGAAAGGAGGCCTCAAGAGACCCAGTACTTC.

The DNA of the CDR3 is TGTGCCTGGAGTGTATCGTTGCGGGACATTGCTAATGAAAAACTGTTTTTT. Translation: CAWSVSLRDIANEKLFF. The chain links TRBV30 to TRBJ1-4, with a weak D call TRBD1 (6 bases). V was pared by 0 bases and J by 3 bases, with 17 bases between. The CDR3 runs to 17 residues. Germline V CDR1 and CDR2: GTSNPN, SVGIG (reference sequence).

This sequence joins TRBV27 and TRBJ2-4, with D tentatively TRBD1 (5 bases). This CDR3 contains 14 residues. Germline loops: CDR1 MNHEY, CDR2 SMNVEV (reference sequence). V was pared by 2 bases and J by 8 bases, with 13 bases between. The CDR3 DNA reads TGTGCCAGCAGTTTAAGTCAGGGCAACTACATTCAGTACTTC. Amino acids: CASSLSQGNYIQYF.

This CDR3 is CASSVGSGLSQETQYF. CDR3 sequence (DNA): TGTGCCAGCAGCGTAGGTTCGGGACTTTCCCAAGAGACCCAGTACTTC. The rearrangement uses TRBV9 and TRBJ2-5; TRBD2 might be the D (6 bases). The V gene lost 0 bases and the J gene lost 1 base, with 13 bases spanning the gap. The CDR3 sequence is 16 residues long. Germline V gives CDR1 SGDLS, CDR2 YYNGEE.

This clone was observed a handful of times. V is TRBV4-1 and J is TRBJ1-4, with 8 bases that match TRBD1. Losses at the gene ends were 0 bases for V and 8 bases for J; bases not matched to a gene: 2. From germline, CDR1 is MGHRA and CDR2 YSYEKL. The CDR3 contains 14 residues. CDR3 bases: TGCGCCAGCAGCCAAGACAGGGGGCGGGAAAAACTGTTTTTT. Translation gives CASSQDRGREKLFF.

The chain couples TRBV5-1 to TRBJ2-1, with D perhaps matching TRBD2 (6 bases). The V end was cut by 5 bases, the J end by 6 bases, with 15 bases between. This CDR3 contains 14 residues. Germline CDR1 and CDR2: SGHRS and YFSETQ. This chain's CDR3 is CASRRREIGNEQFF. The CDR3 DNA follows: TGCGCCAGCAGAAGACGGGAGATAGGCAATGAGCAGTTCTTC.

V and J are TRBV5-1 and TRBJ2-5; D may be TRBD2 (6 bases). The V end was cut by 7 bases, the J end by 4 bases, with 17 bases between. Germline-derived CDR1 and CDR2 are SGHRS and YFSETQ. This CDR3 has 14 residues. The CDR3 region is CASGGGGRGETQYF. CDR3 sequence (DNA): TGCGCCAGCGGAGGTGGAGGGCGGGGAGAGACCCAGTACTTC.

The V and J genes are TRBV1 and TRBJ2-7; the table names TRBD2, a call not compared with the DNA. TRBV1 is given as a pseudogene. CDR3 size: 19 residues. CDR3 nucleotides: TGCACCAGCAGCCATCTCTCTCGTTCCTCTCGGACTAGCATGCCCGGTGAGTACTTC. Translation: CTSSHLSRSSRTSMPGEYF.

This clone was observed a single time. This chain connects TRBV2 to TRBJ1-2, with D possibly being TRBD1 (5 bases). V was shortened by 7 bases and J by 7 bases, with 10 bases between the two germline ends. Per the germline V gene, CDR1 is SNHLY and CDR2 is FYNNEI. The CDR3 runs to 11 residues. The CDR3 DNA reads as TGTGCCAGCACTCCAGGGCTTGGCTACACCTTC. It specifies CASTPGLGYTF.

The chain has TRBV6-4 and TRBJ2-2, with 7 bases matching TRBD1. The CDR3 sequence is 14 residues long. Germline CDR1 and CDR2: MRHNA and SNTAGT. V gave up 4 bases and J gave up 4 bases; unmatched junction bases: 3. As DNA, the CDR3 is TGTGCCAGCAGTGGGGGACAGACCACCGGGGAGCTGTTTTTT. This gives the protein CASSGGQTTGELFF.

The V call is TRBV27, the J call TRBJ1-6, with D perhaps matching TRBD1 (6 bases). V lost 5 bases, J lost 2 bases, and 16 bases lay in between. The CDR3 extends over 17 amino acids. Germline V CDR1 and CDR2: MNHEY, SMNVEV (reference sequence). This CDR3 reads CASSPLGQWAYNSPLHF. In DNA form, the CDR3 reads TGTGCCAGCAGTCCTCTAGGACAGTGGGCCTATAATTCACCCCTCCACTTT.

The gene calls are TRBV27 and TRBJ1-1; the D is unclear. This CDR3 spans 14 amino acids. Deletions cut 2 bases from V and 1 base from J, with 8 bases between. Germline CDR1 MNHEY, CDR2 SMNVEV (reference sequence). The CDR3 here is CASSLVGSNTEAFF. The CDR3 nucleotides are TGTGCCAGCAGTTTAGTGGGGTCGAACACTGAAGCTTTCTTT.